This record covers a single TCR beta chain. This CDR3 has 17 amino acids. Germline lookup yields CDR1 MNHNS and CDR2 SASEGT. The junction had 12 bases not matched to a gene; V was cut back by 3 bases and J by 7 bases. This sample is part of a study of blood T cell repertoires in COVID-19. Whole-study context: Italy, Spain and the United States were the sources of the convalescent and acute COVID-19 samples. The cDNA or gDNA used as material had been derived from T cells, B-cell-depleted T cells, or PBMCs.

As processed by the authors: By means of reference gene primer amplification, nucleated cell counts were estimated. TCRdb's table, derived via immunoSEQ multiplex PCR, lists solely in-frame clones and lacks some. V and J calls and clone size are as listed in that table; D and trimming were resolved from the DNA. This table has fewer than 200,000 clones, around four fifths appearing once. The chain employs TRBV6-1 and TRBJ2-1; 10 bases are a match to TRBD2. The sequence came from a woman of 80 years or more with COVID-19, enrolled during active disease. The sample comprised peripheral blood. DNA of the CDR3: TGTGCCAGCAGTGAGACTAGCGGGTCGCTACAAAGGAATGAGCAGTTCTTC. Residues: CASSETSGSLQRNEQFF.